The 6 T cell receptor beta chains listed next were all sequenced from one sample in a study of ipilimumab plus nivolumab after autologous stem cell transplantation. Some clones are missing from TCRdb's copy, which holds only in-frame ones; the method was immunoSEQ multiplex PCR. Of under 15,000 clones in the sample, approximately 69% are singletons; the top ten hold roughly 31%. The sequences come from PBMCs, collected in a trial of ipilimumab plus nivolumab as post-transplant consolidation. These TCRs come from a male donor with diffuse large B-cell lymphoma.

The rearrangement uses TRBV11-3 and TRBJ1-2; 9 nucleotides align to TRBD1. V lost 3 bases, J lost 2 bases, and 4 bases stayed unmatched. CDR1 is SGHNT, CDR2 YENEEA, per germline. The CDR3 runs to 15 residues. CDR3 nucleotides: TGTGCCAGCAGCTTTGGGGGGACAGGGAACTATGGCTACACCTTC. Its protein product is CASSFGGTGNYGYTF.

This clone was observed a single time. The chain recombines TRBV19 with TRBJ1-2; 7 bases line up with TRBD1. The CDR3 is 14 residues long. CDR1 is LNHDA and CDR2 is SQIVND in the germline V gene (reference sequence). Trimming removed 7 bases from V and 5 bases from J; junction bases left unmatched: 10. The CDR3 DNA sequence: TGTGCCAGTACCCCCAGGGGACAGAGATATGGCTACACCTTC. This translates into CASTPRGQRYGYTF.

Only one count was recorded for this clone. The chain joins TRBV7-6 to TRBJ2-5; the match to TRBD2 covers 12 bases. This CDR3 has 16 amino acids. Per the germline V gene, CDR1 is SGHVS and CDR2 is FNYEAQ. Germline trimming cut 3 bases from V and 4 bases from J; bases unmatched to any gene: 6. CDR3: CASSFSSGRAGETQYF. The CDR3, as DNA: TGTGCCAGCAGCTTTTCTAGCGGGAGGGCCGGAGAGACCCAGTACTTC. Filled out from reference TRBV7-6 and TRBJ2-5, the complete variable domain reads GAGVSQSPRYKVTKRGQDVALRCDPISGHVSLYWYRQALGQGPEFLTYFNYEAQQDKSGLPNDRFSAERPEGSISTLTIQRTEQRDSAMYRCASSFSSGRAGETQYFGPGTRLLVL.

This clone is judged medium-sized. V usage is TRBV19 and J usage is TRBJ1-5; D not certain. Trimming stripped 0 bases from V and 4 bases from J, with 13 bases between. Germline V CDR1 and CDR2: LNHDA, SQIVND (reference sequence). This CDR3 is 16 amino acids long. CDR3 bases: TGTGCCAGTAGTATAGATAACGGAGGACCTAATCAGCCCCAGCATTTT. As protein: CASSIDNGGPNQPQHF.

The chain links TRBV6-6 to TRBJ2-7; D remains unclear. The length of the CDR3 is 13 residues. Germline V gives CDR1 MNHNY, CDR2 SVGAGI (reference sequence). The V end lost 4 bases, the J end lost 2 bases, and 9 bases lay between the germline ends. This CDR3 is CASSSTTTYEQYF. The CDR3 DNA follows: TGTGCCAGCAGTTCGACCACTACCTACGAGCAGTACTTC.

This clone has more than one count but fewer than ten. The chain recombines TRBV2 with TRBJ1-1; D may be TRBD1 (5 bases). Germline-derived CDR1 and CDR2 are SNHLY and FYNNEI. V lost 8 bases and J 5 bases, leaving 6 bases between the germline ends. This CDR3 has 10 residues. CDR3 amino acids: CASRGTEAFF. The CDR3 DNA is TGTGCCAGCCGGGGGACTGAAGCTTTCTTT. Full variable domain (rest looked up from reference TRBV2 and TRBJ1-1): EPEVTQTPSHQVTQMGQEVILRCVPISNHLYFYWYRQILGQKVEFLVSFYNNEISEKSEIFDDQFSVERPDGSNFTLKIRSTKLEDSAMYFCASRGTEAFFGQGTRLTVV.